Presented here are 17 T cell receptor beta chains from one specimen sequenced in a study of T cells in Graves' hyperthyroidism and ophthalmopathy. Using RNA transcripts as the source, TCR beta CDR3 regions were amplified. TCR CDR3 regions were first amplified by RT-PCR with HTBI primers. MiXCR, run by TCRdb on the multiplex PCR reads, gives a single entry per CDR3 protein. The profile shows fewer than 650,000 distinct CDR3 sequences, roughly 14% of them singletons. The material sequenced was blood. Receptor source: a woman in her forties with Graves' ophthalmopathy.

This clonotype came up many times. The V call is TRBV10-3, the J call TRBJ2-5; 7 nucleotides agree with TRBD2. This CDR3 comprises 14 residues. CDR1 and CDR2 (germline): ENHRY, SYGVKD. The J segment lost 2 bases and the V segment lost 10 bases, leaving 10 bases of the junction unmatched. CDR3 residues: CATRLAVGQETQYF. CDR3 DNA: TGTGCCACACGACTAGCTGTTGGTCAAGAGACCCAGTACTTC.

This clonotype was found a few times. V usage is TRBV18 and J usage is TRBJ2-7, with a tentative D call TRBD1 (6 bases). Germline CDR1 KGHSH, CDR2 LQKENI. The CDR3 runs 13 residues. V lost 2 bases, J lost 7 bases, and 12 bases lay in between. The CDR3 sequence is CASSPTGSFEQYF. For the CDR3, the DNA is TGTGCCAGCTCACCAACAGGGAGTTTTGAGCAGTACTTC. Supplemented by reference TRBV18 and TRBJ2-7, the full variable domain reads NAGVMQNPRHLVRRRGQEARLRCSPMKGHSHVYWYRQLPEEGLKFMVYLQKENIIDESGMPKERFSAEFPKEGPSILRIQQVVRGDSAAYFCASSPTGSFEQYFGPGTRLTVT.

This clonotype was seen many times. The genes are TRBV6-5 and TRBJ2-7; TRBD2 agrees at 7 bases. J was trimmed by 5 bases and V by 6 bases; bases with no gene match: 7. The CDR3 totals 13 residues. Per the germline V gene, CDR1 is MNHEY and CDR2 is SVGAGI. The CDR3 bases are TGTGCCAGCAGCAACGGACTAGTGAACGAGCAGTACTTC. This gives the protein CASSNGLVNEQYF.

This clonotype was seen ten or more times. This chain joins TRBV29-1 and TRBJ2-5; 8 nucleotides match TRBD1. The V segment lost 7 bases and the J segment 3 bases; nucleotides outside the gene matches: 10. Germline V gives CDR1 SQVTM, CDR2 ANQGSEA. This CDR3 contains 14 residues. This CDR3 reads CSANLGTGEETQYF. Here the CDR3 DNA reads TGCAGCGCTAATCTTGGGACAGGTGAAGAGACCCAGTACTTC.

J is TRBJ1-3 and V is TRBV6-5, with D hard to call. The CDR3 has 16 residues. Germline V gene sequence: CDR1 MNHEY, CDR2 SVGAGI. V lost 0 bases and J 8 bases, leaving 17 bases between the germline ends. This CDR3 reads CASSYSRFSARDTIYF. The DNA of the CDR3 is TGTGCCAGCAGTTACTCTAGGTTCTCGGCTCGCGACACCATATATTTT.

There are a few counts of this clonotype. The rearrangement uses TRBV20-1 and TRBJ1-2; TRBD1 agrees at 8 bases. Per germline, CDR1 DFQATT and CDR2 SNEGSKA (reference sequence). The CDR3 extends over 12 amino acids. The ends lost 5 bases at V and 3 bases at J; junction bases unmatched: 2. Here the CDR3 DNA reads TGCAGTGCTCAGGGGGCCGACTATGGCTACACCTTC. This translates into CSAQGADYGYTF.

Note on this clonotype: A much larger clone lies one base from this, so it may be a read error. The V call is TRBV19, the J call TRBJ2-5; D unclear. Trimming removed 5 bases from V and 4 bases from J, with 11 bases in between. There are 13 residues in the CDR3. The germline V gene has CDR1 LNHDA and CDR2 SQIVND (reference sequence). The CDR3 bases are TGTGCCAGTAGTGGCAAGGAGACAGAGACCCAGTACTTC. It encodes CASSGKETETQYF.

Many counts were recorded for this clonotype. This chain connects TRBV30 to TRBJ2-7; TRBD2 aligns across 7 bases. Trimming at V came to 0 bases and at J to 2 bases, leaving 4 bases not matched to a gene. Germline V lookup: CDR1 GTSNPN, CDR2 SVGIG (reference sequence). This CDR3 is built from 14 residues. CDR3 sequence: CAWSVASGPYEQYF. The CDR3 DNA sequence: TGTGCCTGGAGTGTCGCTAGCGGACCCTACGAGCAGTACTTC.

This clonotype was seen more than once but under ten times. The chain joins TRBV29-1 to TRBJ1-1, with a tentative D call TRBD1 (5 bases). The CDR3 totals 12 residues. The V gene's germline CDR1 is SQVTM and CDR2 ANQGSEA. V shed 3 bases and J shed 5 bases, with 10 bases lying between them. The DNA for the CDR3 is TGCAGCGTTGACAGGGCTTCTACTGAAGCTTTCTTT. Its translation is CSVDRASTEAFF.

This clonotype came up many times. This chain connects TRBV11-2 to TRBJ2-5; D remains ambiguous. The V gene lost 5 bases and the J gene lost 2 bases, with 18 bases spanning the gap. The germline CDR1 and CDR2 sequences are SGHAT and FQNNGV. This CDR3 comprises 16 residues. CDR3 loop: CASSPRRWSTQETQYF. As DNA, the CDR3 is TGTGCCAGCAGCCCAAGACGCTGGAGCACTCAAGAGACCCAGTACTTC. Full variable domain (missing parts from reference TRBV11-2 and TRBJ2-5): EAGVAQSPRYKIIEKRQSVAFWCNPISGHATLYWYQQILGQGPKLLIQFQNNGVVDDSQLPKDRFSAERLKGVDSTLKIQPAKLEDSAVYLCASSPRRWSTQETQYFGPGTRLLVL.

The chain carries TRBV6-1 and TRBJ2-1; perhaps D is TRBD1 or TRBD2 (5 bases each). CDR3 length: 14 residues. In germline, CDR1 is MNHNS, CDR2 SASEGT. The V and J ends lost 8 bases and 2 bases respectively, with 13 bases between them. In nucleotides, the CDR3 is TGTGCCAGCGAAATAGGGGACCCCTACAATGAGCAGTTCTTC. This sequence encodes CASEIGDPYNEQFF.

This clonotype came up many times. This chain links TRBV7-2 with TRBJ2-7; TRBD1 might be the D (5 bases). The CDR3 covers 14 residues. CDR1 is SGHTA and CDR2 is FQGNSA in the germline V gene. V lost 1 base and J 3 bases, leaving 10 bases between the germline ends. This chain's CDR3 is CASSLGQPSYEQYF. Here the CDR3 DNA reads TGTGCCAGCAGCTTAGGACAGCCGAGCTACGAGCAGTACTTC.

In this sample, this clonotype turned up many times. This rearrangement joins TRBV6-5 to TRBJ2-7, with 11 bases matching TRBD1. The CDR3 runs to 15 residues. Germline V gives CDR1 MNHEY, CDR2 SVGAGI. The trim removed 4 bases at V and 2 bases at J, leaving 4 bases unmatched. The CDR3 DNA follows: TGTGCCAGCAGTTCGGCGGGACAGGGGGCCTACGAGCAGTACTTC. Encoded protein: CASSSAGQGAYEQYF.

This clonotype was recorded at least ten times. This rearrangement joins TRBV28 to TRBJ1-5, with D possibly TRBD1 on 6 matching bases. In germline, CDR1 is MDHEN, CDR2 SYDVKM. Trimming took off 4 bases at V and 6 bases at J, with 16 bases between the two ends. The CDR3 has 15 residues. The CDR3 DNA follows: TGTGCCAGCAGTTCCAGGGGCCGGAGTTTTCAGCCCCAGCATTTT. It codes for CASSSRGRSFQPQHF.

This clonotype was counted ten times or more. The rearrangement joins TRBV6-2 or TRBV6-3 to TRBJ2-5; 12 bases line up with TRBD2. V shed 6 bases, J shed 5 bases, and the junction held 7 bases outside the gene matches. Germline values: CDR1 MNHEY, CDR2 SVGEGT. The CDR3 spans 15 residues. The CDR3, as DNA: TGTGCCAGCAGAGCTAGCGGGAGGGAGGCGGAGACCCAGTACTTC. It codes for CASRASGREAETQYF.

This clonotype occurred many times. The DNA for the CDR3 is TGCAGTGCTAGTGGTCAGGGGGCGCGTTCAGGTTGGCGGACTGAAGCTTTCTTT. Translation: CSASGQGARSGWRTEAFF. The chain is built from TRBV20-1 and TRBJ1-1, with TRBD1 identical over 8 bases. CDR1 is DFQATT and CDR2 is SNEGSKA in the germline V gene (reference sequence). CDR3 length equals 18 residues. V gave up 3 bases and J gave up 5 bases; unmatched junction bases: 20.

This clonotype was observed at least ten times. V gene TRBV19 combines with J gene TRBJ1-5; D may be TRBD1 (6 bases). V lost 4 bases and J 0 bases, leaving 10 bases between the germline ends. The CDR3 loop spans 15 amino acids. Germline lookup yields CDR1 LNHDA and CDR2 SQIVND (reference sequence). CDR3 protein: CASSKTGNSNQPQHF. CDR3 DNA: TGTGCCAGTAGTAAGACAGGAAATAGCAATCAGCCCCAGCATTTT.